This TCR beta chain was profiled in a study of shared clonotypes between healthy human individuals. Sequenced by immunoSEQ multiplex PCR; TCRdb stores in-frame clones only, minus some. The sample has roughly 2,500,000 clones, under 95% seen once. This clone is a singleton in its sample. The CDR3 is 15 amino acids. Germline V gene lookup returns CDR1 KGHSH and CDR2 LQKENI. V shed 2 bases and J shed 1 base, with 11 bases lying between them. The clonotype originates from a man younger than 35 in good health. Some clones in this sample may be carry-over from other donors' samples. Sequenced material: naive CD4+ T cells from PBMCs. Subset reported: CD45RA+ positively selected. V is TRBV18 and J is TRBJ1-1; D might be TRBD1 (6 bases). The CDR3 reads CASSPVTGSNTEAFF. CDR3 in DNA: TGTGCCAGCTCACCAGTAACAGGGTCGAACACTGAAGCTTTCTTT.